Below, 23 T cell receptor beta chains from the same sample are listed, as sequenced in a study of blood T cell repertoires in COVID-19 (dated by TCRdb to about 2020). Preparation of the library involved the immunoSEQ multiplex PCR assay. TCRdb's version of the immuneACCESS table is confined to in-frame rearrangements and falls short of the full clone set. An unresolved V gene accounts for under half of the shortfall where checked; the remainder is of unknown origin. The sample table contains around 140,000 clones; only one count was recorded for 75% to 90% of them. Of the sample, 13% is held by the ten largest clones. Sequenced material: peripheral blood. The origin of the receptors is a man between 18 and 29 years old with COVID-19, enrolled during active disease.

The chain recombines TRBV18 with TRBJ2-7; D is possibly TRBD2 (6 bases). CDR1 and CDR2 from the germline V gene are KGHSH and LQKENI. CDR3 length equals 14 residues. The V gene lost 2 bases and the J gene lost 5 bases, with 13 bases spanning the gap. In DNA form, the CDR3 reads TGTGCCAGCTCACCAACAGGAGGGTTCGACGAGCAGTACTTC. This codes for CASSPTGGFDEQYF.

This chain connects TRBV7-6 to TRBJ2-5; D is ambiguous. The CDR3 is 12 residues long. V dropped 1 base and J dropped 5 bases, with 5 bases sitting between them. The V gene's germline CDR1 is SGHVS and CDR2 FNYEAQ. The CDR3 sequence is CASSLEPETQYF. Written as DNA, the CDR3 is TGTGCCAGCAGCTTAGAGCCGGAGACCCAGTACTTC.

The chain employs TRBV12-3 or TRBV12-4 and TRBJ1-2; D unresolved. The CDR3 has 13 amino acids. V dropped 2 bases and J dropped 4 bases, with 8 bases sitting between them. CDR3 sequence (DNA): TGTGCCAGCAGTTTAAGGAGGGCCTATGGCTACACCTTC. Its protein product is CASSLRRAYGYTF.

The CDR3 protein is CASSTRGQGKGGNQPQHF. The CDR3 DNA reads TGTGCCAGTAGTACCAGGGGACAGGGGAAAGGGGGCAATCAGCCCCAGCATTTT. V and J are TRBV19 and TRBJ1-5, with 10 bases that match TRBD1. The CDR3 covers 18 residues. After removal of 4 bases from V and 2 bases from J, the junction contained 11 bases not matched to a gene. Germline assignment: CDR1 LNHDA and CDR2 SQIVND (reference sequence).

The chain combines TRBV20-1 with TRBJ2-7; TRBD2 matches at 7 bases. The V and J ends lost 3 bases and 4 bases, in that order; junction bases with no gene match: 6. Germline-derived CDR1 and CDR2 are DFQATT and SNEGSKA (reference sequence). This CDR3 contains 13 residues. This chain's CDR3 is CSASRGVPYEQYF. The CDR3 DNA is TGCAGTGCTAGTCGGGGGGTGCCGTACGAGCAGTACTTC.

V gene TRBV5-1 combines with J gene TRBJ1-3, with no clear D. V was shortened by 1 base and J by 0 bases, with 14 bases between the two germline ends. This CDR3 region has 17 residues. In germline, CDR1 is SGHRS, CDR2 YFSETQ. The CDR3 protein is CASSLTHPGNSGNTIYF. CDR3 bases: TGCGCCAGCAGCTTGACCCATCCCGGGAACTCTGGAAACACCATATATTTT.

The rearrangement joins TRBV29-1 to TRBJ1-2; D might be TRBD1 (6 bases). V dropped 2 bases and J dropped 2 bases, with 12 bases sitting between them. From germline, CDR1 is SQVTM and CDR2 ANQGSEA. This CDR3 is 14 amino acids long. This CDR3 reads CSVEWWTENYGYTF. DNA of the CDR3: TGCAGCGTTGAATGGTGGACAGAGAACTATGGCTACACCTTC.

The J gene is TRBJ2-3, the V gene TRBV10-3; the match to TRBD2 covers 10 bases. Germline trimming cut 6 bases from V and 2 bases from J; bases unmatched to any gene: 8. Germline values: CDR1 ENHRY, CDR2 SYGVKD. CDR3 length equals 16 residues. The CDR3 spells CAISAGLAEDTDTQYF. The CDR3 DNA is TGTGCCATCAGCGCCGGACTAGCGGAGGACACAGATACGCAGTATTTT.

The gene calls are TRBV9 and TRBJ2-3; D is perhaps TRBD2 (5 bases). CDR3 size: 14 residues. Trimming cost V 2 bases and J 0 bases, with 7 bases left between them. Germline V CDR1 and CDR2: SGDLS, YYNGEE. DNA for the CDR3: TGTGCCAGCAGCGTGGCGGGCAGCACAGATACGCAGTATTTT. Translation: CASSVAGSTDTQYF. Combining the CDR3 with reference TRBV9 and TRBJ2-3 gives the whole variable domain DSGVTQTPKHLITATGQRVTLRCSPRSGDLSVYWYQQSLDQGLQFLIQYYNGEERAKGNILERFSAQQFPDLHSELNLSSLELGDSALYFCASSVAGSTDTQYFGPGTRLTVL.

The CDR3 sequence: CASSSGQLKYLRQPQHF. CDR3 in DNA: TGTGCCAGCAGTTCAGGACAACTTAAGTATCTGAGACAGCCCCAGCATTTT. The V gene is TRBV28, the J gene TRBJ1-5, with D perhaps matching TRBD1 (5 bases). The CDR3 contains 17 residues. Looked up from germline, CDR1 is MDHEN and CDR2 is SYDVKM. With 4 bases removed from V and 7 bases from J, the gap between germline ends came to 23 bases.

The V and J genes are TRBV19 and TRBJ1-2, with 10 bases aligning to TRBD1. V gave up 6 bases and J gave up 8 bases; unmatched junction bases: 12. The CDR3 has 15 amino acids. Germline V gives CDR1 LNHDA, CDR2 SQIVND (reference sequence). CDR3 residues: CASRLRGTGAVGYTF. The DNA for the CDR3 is TGTGCCAGTAGGCTACGAGGGACAGGGGCAGTCGGCTACACCTTC. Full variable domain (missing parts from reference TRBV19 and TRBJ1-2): DGGITQSPKYLFRKEGQNVTLSCEQNLNHDAMYWYRQDPGQGLRLIYYSQIVNDFQKGDIAEGYSVSREKKESFPLTVTSAQKNPTAFYLCASRLRGTGAVGYTFGSGTRLTVV.

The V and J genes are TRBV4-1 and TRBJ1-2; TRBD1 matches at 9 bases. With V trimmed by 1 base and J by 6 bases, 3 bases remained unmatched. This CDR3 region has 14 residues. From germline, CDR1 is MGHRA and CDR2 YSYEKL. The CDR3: CASSQAGTGHGYTF. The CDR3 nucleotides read TGCGCCAGCAGCCAAGCAGGGACAGGGCATGGCTACACCTTC.

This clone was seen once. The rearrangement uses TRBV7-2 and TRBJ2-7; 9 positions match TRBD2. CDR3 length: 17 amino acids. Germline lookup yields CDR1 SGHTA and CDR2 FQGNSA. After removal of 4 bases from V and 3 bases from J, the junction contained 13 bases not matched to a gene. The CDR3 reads CASSSGPRTSAYYEQYF. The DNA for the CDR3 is TGTGCCAGCAGCTCAGGCCCCCGGACTAGCGCCTACTACGAGCAGTACTTC. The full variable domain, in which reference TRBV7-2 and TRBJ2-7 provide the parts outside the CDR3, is GAGVSQSPSNKVTEKGKDVELRCDPISGHTALYWYRQSLGQGLEFLIYFQGNSAPDKSGLPSDRFSAERTGGSVSTLTIQRTQQEDSAVYLCASSSGPRTSAYYEQYFGPGTRLTVT.

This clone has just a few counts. Here the CDR3 reads CSVLTGLGELFF. In DNA form, the CDR3 reads TGCAGCGTCCTCACGGGACTCGGGGAGCTGTTTTTT. The V call is TRBV29-1, the J call TRBJ2-2, with D tentatively TRBD2 (6 bases). The CDR3 totals 12 residues. Trimming removed 6 bases from V and 7 bases from J, with 12 bases in between. CDR1 is SQVTM and CDR2 is ANQGSEA in the germline V gene.

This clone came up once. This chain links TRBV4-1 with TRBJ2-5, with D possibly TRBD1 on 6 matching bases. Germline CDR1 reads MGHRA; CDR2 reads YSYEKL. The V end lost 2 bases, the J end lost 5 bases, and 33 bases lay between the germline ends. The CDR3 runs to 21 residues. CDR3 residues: CASSQSQYRRASGAVEETQYF. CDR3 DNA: TGCGCCAGCAGCCAATCCCAGTACCGCCGCGCCTCAGGGGCGGTGGAGGAGACCCAGTACTTC.

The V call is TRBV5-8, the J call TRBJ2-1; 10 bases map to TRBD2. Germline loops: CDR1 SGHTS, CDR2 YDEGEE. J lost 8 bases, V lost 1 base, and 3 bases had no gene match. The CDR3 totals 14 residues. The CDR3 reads CASSLTSGNDEQFF. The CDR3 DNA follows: TGTGCCAGCAGCTTGACTAGCGGGAACGATGAGCAGTTCTTC.

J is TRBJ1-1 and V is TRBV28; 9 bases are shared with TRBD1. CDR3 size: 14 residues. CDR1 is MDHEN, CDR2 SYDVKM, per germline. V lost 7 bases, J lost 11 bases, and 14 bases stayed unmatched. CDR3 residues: CASTLRDRDHSAFF. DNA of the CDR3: TGTGCCAGCACCTTACGGGACAGGGACCATTCGGCTTTCTTT.

The chain's CDR3 is CSVFPRAALSYNEQFF. The CDR3 DNA sequence: TGCAGCGTTTTCCCTAGAGCTGCTCTCTCCTACAATGAGCAGTTCTTC. The rearrangement uses TRBV29-1 and TRBJ2-1, with D unclear. V was shortened by 5 bases and J by 0 bases, with 17 bases between the two germline ends. CDR3 length: 16 residues. CDR1 is SQVTM and CDR2 is ANQGSEA in the germline V gene.

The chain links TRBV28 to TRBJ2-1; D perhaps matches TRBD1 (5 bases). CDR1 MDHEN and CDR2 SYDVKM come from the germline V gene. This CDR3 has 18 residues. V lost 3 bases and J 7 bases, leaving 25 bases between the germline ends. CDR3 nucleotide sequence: TGTGCCAGCAGTTTCCCCACAAGTAAGCTGAGAAGGGGTAATGAGCAGTTCTTC. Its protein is CASSFPTSKLRRGNEQFF. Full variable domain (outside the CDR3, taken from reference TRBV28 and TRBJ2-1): DVKVTQSSRYLVKRTGEKVFLECVQDMDHENMFWYRQDPGLGLRLIYFSYDVKMKEKGDIPEGYSVSREKKERFSLILESASTNQTSMYLCASSFPTSKLRRGNEQFFGPGTRLTVL.

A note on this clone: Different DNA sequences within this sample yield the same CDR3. For the CDR3, the DNA is TGCGCCAGCAGCCAAGACGGCGGGGAGCTGTTTTTT. Amino acids: CASSQDGGELFF. The V call is TRBV4-1, the J call TRBJ2-2; no reliable D call. The CDR3 is 12 amino acids. CDR1 is MGHRA and CDR2 is YSYEKL in the germline V gene. The V and J ends lost 0 bases and 7 bases respectively, with 3 bases between them.

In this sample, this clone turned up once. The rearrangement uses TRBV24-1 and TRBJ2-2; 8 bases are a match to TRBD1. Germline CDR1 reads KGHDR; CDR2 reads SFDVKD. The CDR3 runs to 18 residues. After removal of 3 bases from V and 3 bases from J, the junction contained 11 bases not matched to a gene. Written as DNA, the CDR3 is TGTGCCACCAGTGATCTCGGACAGGGAGTAAGGGACACCGGGGAGCTGTTTTTT. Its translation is CATSDLGQGVRDTGELFF.

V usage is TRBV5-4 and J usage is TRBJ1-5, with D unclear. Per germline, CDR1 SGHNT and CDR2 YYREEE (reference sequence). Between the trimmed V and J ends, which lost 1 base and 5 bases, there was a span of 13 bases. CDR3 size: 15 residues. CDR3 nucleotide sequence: TGTGCCAGCAGCTTGTGGGGAGAAACCGATCAGCCCCAGCATTTT. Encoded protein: CASSLWGETDQPQHF.

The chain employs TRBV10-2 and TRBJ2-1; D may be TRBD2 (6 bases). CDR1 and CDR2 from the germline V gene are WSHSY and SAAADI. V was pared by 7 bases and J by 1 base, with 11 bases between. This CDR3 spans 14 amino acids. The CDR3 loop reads CASNLGTSYNEQFF. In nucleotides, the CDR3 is TGCGCCAGCAACCTAGGGACTTCCTACAATGAGCAGTTCTTC.